Listed below are T cell receptor beta chains from one sample, sequenced in a study of T cells in Graves' hyperthyroidism and ophthalmopathy. Each CDR3 protein is one row after TCRdb ran MiXCR on the multiplex PCR reads. The table records 250,000 to 300,000 distinct CDR3 sequences, approximately 12% of them present only once. Material: blood. The receptors derive from a woman aged 25 to 39 with Graves' hyperthyroidism that later progressed to Graves' ophthalmopathy. Each CDR3 is given with its conserved first and last residue. Fields, in order: CDR3 protein, CDR3 DNA, V gene, J gene, D gene, clone size. A D gene is named only where the DNA matches it firmly. The listing skips clone size in some rows; elsewhere it reads once, few, many or a size class.

CASSFGGLAGVEQYF	TGCGCCAGCAGCTTCGGGGGACTAGCGGGAGTTGAGCAGTACTTC	TRBV5-1	TRBJ2-7	TRBD2	many
CSARGQDGTYYGYTF	TGCAGTGCTAGAGGCCAGGACGGGACTTACTATGGCTACACCTTC	TRBV20-1	TRBJ1-2	-	many
CAIGVGVEQYF	TGTGCCATCGGGGTGGGAGTCGAGCAGTACTTC	TRBV10-3	TRBJ2-7	-	many
CASRTLPGTSNHNEQFF	TGTGCCAGCCGAACCCTCCCCGGGACTAGCAACCACAATGAGCAGTTCTTC	TRBV27	TRBJ2-1	TRBD2	many
CSASDYTSQGGNIQYF	TGCAGTGCTAGTGACTACACTAGCCAGGGCGGAAACATTCAGTACTTC	TRBV20-1	TRBJ2-4	-	many
CASTNRPPRGQPRNTIYF	TGTGCCAGCACCAACCGGCCGCCAAGGGGGCAACCTAGAAACACCATATATTTT	TRBV6-1	TRBJ1-3	TRBD1	few
CSARPIRGTSYEQYF	TGCAGTGCTAGACCGATTAGGGGGACCTCCTACGAGCAGTACTTC	TRBV20-1	TRBJ2-7	-	few
CASSASTAYEQYF	TGTGCCAGCAGTGCGTCGACGGCCTACGAGCAGTACTTC	TRBV2	TRBJ2-7	-	-
CASSITGAYSSYNEQFF	TGTGCCAGCAGCATCACCGGGGCCTATAGCTCCTACAATGAGCAGTTCTTC	TRBV7-9	TRBJ2-1	-	few
CASSLWTSGVDEQFF	TGTGCCAGCTCACTCTGGACTAGCGGGGTTGATGAGCAGTTCTTC	TRBV18	TRBJ2-1	TRBD2	many
CASSFLGASGRAQVDEQYF	TGTGCCAGCAGTTTTTTGGGGGCTAGCGGGAGGGCCCAGGTAGACGAGCAGTACTTC	TRBV28	TRBJ2-7	TRBD2	many
CASSQASGGADTQYF	TGTGCCAGCAGCCAAGCTAGCGGGGGGGCAGATACGCAGTATTTT	TRBV3-1	TRBJ2-3	TRBD2	once
CASSSTVRLYNEQFF	TGTGCCAGCAGTTCGACAGTGAGGCTCTACAATGAGCAGTTCTTC	TRBV7-9	TRBJ2-1	-	many
CASSPTSGGYNEQFF	TGTGCCAGCTCACCTACTAGCGGGGGCTACAATGAGCAGTTCTTC	TRBV18	TRBJ2-1	TRBD2	many
CSAFSLTSGREVYEQYF	TGCAGTGCCTTCTCTTTGACTAGCGGGAGAGAGGTTTACGAGCAGTACTTC	TRBV20-1	TRBJ2-7	TRBD2	medium-sized
CASSSRSSGTETQYF	TGTGCCAGCAGCTCCCGTTCAAGCGGGACGGAGACCCAGTACTTC	TRBV9	TRBJ2-5	TRBD2	-
CASSVEIGGNYGYTF	TGTGCCAGCAGCGTAGAGATAGGGGGTAACTATGGCTACACCTTC	TRBV9	TRBJ1-2	-	few
CASSTQGSGTGELFF	TGTGCCAGCAGTACACAGGGTAGTGGCACCGGGGAGCTGTTTTTT	TRBV6-1	TRBJ2-2	-	many
CATSSSGQGAFEQYF	TGTGCCACCAGCAGCTCTGGACAGGGGGCCTTCGAGCAGTACTTC	TRBV15	TRBJ2-7	TRBD1	-
CASSLVRKAGANVLTF	TGTGCCAGCAGCTTGGTTCGGAAGGCTGGGGCCAACGTCCTGACTTTC	TRBV5-6	TRBJ2-6	-	-
CSVGGTANTEAFF	TGCAGCGTTGGAGGGACAGCGAACACTGAAGCTTTCTTT	TRBV29-1	TRBJ1-1	TRBD1	many
CASSSFRLAGGYEQYF	TGTGCCAGCAGCTCCTTTAGACTAGCGGGAGGTTACGAGCAGTACTTC	TRBV7-2	TRBJ2-7	TRBD2	many
CASSLSGRVGGWGNQPQHF	TGTGCCAGCAGCCTAAGCGGAAGGGTGGGGGGCTGGGGCAATCAGCCCCAGCATTTT	TRBV3-1	TRBJ1-5	-	many
CASSRFGNEQFF	TGTGCCAGCTCCCGCTTCGGGAATGAGCAGTTCTTC	TRBV18	TRBJ2-1	-	many
CASSPPGTPGETQYF	TGTGCCAGCTCACCACCCGGGACACCTGGGGAGACCCAGTACTTC	TRBV18	TRBJ2-5	-	many
CASSVGGGGYNEQFF	TGTGCCAGCAGCGTGGGGGGAGGAGGCTACAATGAGCAGTTCTTC	TRBV9	TRBJ2-1	-	few
CASSESGQGRQPQHF	TGTGCCAGCAGTGAATCAGGGCAGGGTAGGCAGCCCCAGCATTTT	TRBV6-1	TRBJ1-5	-	many
CSAGTGNNYGYTF	TGCAGTGCTGGGACAGGGAATAACTATGGCTACACCTTC	TRBV20-1	TRBJ1-2	TRBD1	few
CASSQALPPTGDQYF	TGCGCCAGCAGCCAAGCACTTCCCCCCACTGGGGACCAGTACTTC	TRBV4-1	TRBJ2-5	-	few
CASSAMARSSYEQYF	TGTGCCAGCAGCGCAATGGCGAGGTCGTCCTACGAGCAGTACTTC	TRBV11-2	TRBJ2-7	-	few
CAWSVGGGVKTQYF	TGTGCCTGGAGTGTAGGGGGAGGGGTGAAGACCCAGTACTTC	TRBV30	TRBJ2-5	-	few
CSARGLGLAGSSYNEQFF	TGCAGTGCTAGAGGTCTCGGTCTGGCGGGAAGCTCCTACAATGAGCAGTTCTTC	TRBV20-1	TRBJ2-1	-	many
CSAAWGGGRTEAFF	TGCAGTGCTGCCTGGGGCGGGGGAAGGACTGAAGCTTTCTTT	TRBV20-1	TRBJ1-1	-	many
CASREIRDASEQYF	TGTGCCAGCAGAGAAATCCGGGACGCGAGCGAGCAGTACTTC	TRBV6-2/TRBV6-3	TRBJ2-7	-	many
CASSPPGEAQYEQYF	TGTGCCAGCAGTCCCCCGGGTGAGGCGCAGTACGAGCAGTACTTC	TRBV27	TRBJ2-7	-	many
CASSPTSGTGEQFF	TGTGCCAGCAGCCCGACTAGCGGTACGGGCGAGCAGTTCTTC	TRBV5-6	TRBJ2-1	TRBD2	few
CASSVDTGNGYTF	TGTGCCAGCAGTGTAGATACAGGGAATGGCTACACCTTC	TRBV2	TRBJ1-2	-	many
CASSTYHGELFF	TGTGCCAGCAGTACCTATCACGGGGAGCTGTTTTTT	TRBV27	TRBJ2-2	-	-
CSVPPIADEQFF	TGCAGCGTTCCCCCCATAGCGGATGAGCAGTTCTTC	TRBV29-1	TRBJ2-1	-	-
CASSLNSGGPPSSYNEQFF	TGTGCCAGCAGTTTAAATTCAGGGGGCCCACCGAGCTCCTACAATGAGCAGTTCTTC	TRBV27	TRBJ2-1	TRBD1	-
CAWSPDRDQPQHF	TGTGCCTGGAGCCCCGACAGGGATCAGCCCCAGCATTTT	TRBV30	TRBJ1-5	TRBD1	many
CASSMVGDGYTF	TGTGCCAGCAGCATGGTTGGCGATGGCTACACCTTC	TRBV9	TRBJ1-2	-	few
CASSPLVDNTGELFF	TGTGCCAGCAGCCCCCTTGTAGATAACACCGGGGAGCTGTTTTTT	TRBV7-2	TRBJ2-2	-	-
CASRSGRGGIQPQHF	TGTGCCAGCAGGTCCGGGAGGGGAGGAATTCAGCCCCAGCATTTT	TRBV28	TRBJ1-5	-	many
CASSPGRPGWGEQYF	TGCGCCAGCAGCCCCGGCAGACCAGGGTGGGGCGAGCAGTACTTC	TRBV4-3	TRBJ2-7	-	once
CASSVLSGTGVKSEAFF	TGTGCCAGTAGTGTCCTCTCCGGGACAGGGGTCAAGTCTGAAGCTTTCTTT	TRBV19	TRBJ1-1	TRBD1	many
CASSQGAGAGRTDTQYF	TGTGCCAGCAGCCAAGGAGCGGGAGCGGGTCGGACAGATACGCAGTATTTT	TRBV3-2	TRBJ2-3	-	many
CASSSLMGHHYEQYF	TGTGCCAGCAGTTCTCTCATGGGACATCACTACGAGCAGTACTTC	TRBV28	TRBJ2-7	-	-